The rows below give T cell receptor beta chains drawn from one sample of a study of CD8 T cells in ankylosing spondylitis. TCRdb reprocessed the 5' RACE reads via MiXCR and lists one record per CDR3 protein. The table lists a few hundred thousand distinct CDR3 sequences, around 7.9% of them singletons. Specimen: blood, either unsorted or a sorted T cell fraction (not recorded which). These TCRs come from a male donor with ankylosing spondylitis. The CDR3 runs from the conserved cysteine through the conserved F or W. The D gene is left open where the match is weak. Not all rows give a size; the values are once, few, many and, for expanded clones, a class.

TRBJ1-2	NA	TRBV9	13	few	TGTGCCAGCAGCAGAGGGAGGGTTTATGGCTACACCTTC	CASSRGRVYGYTF
TRBJ2-7	TRBD2	TRBV10-3	13	NA	TGTGCCATCACCGGCGGGAGCTCCTACGAGCAGTACTTC	CAITGGSSYEQYF
TRBJ2-3	NA	TRBV11-2	17	many	TGTGCCAGCAGCTCGACCGGGACGGTGGAGAGCACAGATACGCAGTATTTT	CASSSTGTVESTDTQYF
TRBJ1-1	NA	TRBV27	13	few	TGTGCCAGCAGTTTGGGGCATGGAACTGAAGCTTTCTTT	CASSLGHGTEAFF
TRBJ1-6	NA	TRBV6-1	13	NA	TGTGCCAGCAGGGGCGGGGGCACTTCACCCCTCCACTTT	CASRGGGTSPLHF
TRBJ1-5	NA	TRBV12-3/TRBV12-4	12	many	TGTGCCAGCAGGCTAGATTATCAGCCCCAGCATTTT	CASRLDYQPQHF
TRBJ2-2	NA	TRBV9	14	large	TGTGCCAGCAGCCCCCCGAGGGGAGCCGGGGAGCTGTTTTTT	CASSPPRGAGELFF
TRBJ1-3	NA	TRBV18	15	many	TGTGCCAGCTCACCACCGGGGCAACTTGGAAACACCATATATTTT	CASSPPGQLGNTIYF
TRBJ2-7	NA	TRBV5-5	15	few	TGTGCCAGCAGCTGGGGCCCGGACACTAACGGGGAGCAGTACTTC	CASSWGPDTNGEQYF
TRBJ2-1	NA	TRBV6-5	12	NA	TGTGCCAGCAGCTCCCTGTCGGCTGAGCAGTTCTTC	CASSSLSAEQFF
TRBJ2-1	TRBD2	TRBV15	13	many	TGTGCCACCGGGGAGGGCCCCTACAATGAGCAGTTCTTC	CATGEGPYNEQFF
TRBJ2-1	NA	TRBV7-9	13	many	TGTGCCAGCAGCTTCGGAGGCTACAATGAGCAGTTCTTC	CASSFGGYNEQFF
TRBJ1-4	TRBD1	TRBV25-1	13	many	TGTGCCAGCGGGGGGACAGCTCGCAAAAAACTGTTTTTT	CASGGTARKKLFF
TRBJ1-2	NA	TRBV27	17	few	TGTGCCAGCAGTTTATCGTGGCTTGCAGGGGCTAACTATGGCTACACCTTC	CASSLSWLAGANYGYTF